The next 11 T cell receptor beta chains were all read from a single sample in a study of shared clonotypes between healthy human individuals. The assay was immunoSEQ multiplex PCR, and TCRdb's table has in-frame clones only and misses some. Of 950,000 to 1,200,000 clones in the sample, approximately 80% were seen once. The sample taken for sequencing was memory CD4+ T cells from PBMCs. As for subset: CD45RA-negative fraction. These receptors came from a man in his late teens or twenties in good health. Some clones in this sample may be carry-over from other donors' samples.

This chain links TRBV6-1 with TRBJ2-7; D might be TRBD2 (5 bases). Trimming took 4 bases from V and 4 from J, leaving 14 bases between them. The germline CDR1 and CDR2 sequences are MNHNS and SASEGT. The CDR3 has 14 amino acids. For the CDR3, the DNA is TGTGCCAGCAGTGCCCGCGGGCGGGTATACGAGCAGTACTTC. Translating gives CASSARGRVYEQYF.

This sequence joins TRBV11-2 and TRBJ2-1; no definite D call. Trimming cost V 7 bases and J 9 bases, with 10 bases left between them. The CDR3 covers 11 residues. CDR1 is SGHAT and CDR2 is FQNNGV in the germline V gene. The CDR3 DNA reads TGTGCCAGCACGGCCGCCTTTGAGCAGTTCTTC. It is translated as CASTAAFEQFF.

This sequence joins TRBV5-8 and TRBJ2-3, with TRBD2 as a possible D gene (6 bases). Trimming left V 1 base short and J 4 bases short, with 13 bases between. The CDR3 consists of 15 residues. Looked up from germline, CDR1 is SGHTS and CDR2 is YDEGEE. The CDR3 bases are TGTGCCAGCAGCTTGTTGGAGGGTTCTGCAGATACGCAGTATTTT. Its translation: CASSLLEGSADTQYF.

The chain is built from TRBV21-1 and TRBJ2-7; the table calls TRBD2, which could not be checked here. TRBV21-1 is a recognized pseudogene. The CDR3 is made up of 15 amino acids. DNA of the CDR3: TGTGCCAGCAGCACTAGCGGGGGGCCGGAGTACGAGCAGTACTTC. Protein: CASSTSGGPEYEQYF.

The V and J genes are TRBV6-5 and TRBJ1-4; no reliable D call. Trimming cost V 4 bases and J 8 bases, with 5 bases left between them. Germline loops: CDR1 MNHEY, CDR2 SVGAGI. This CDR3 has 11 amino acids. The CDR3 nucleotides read TGTGCCAGCAGTTTCCGAGAAAAACTGTTTTTT. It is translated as CASSFREKLFF.

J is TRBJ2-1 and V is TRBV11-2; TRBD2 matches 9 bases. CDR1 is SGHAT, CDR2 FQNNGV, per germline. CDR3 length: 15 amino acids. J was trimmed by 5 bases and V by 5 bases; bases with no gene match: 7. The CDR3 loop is CASSPVSGSNNEQFF. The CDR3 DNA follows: TGTGCCAGCAGCCCGGTTAGCGGGAGCAACAATGAGCAGTTCTTC.

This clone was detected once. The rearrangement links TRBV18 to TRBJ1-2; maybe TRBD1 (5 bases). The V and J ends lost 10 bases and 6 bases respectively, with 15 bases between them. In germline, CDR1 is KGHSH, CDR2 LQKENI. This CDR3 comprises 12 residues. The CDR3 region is CATSQGSDGYTF. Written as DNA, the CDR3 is TGTGCCACCAGTCAGGGTTCTGATGGCTACACCTTC.

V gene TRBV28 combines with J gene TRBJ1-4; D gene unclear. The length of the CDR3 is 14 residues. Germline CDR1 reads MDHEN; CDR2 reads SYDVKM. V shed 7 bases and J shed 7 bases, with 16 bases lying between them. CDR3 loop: CASTTRAESEKLFF. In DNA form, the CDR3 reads TGTGCCAGCACCACAAGGGCTGAGTCTGAAAAACTGTTTTTT.

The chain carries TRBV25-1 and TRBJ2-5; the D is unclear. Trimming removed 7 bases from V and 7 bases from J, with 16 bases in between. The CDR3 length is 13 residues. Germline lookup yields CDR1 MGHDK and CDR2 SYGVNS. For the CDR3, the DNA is TGTGCCAGCACCCTAGACTTTTCGGGGACCCAGTACTTC. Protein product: CASTLDFSGTQYF.

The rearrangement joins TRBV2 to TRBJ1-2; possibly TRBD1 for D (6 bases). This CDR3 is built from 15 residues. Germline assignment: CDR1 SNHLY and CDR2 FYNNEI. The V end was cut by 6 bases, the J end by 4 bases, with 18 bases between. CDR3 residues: CASSLRDKEGYGYTF. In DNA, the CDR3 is TGTGCCAGCAGCTTACGGGACAAAGAAGGCTATGGCTACACCTTC.

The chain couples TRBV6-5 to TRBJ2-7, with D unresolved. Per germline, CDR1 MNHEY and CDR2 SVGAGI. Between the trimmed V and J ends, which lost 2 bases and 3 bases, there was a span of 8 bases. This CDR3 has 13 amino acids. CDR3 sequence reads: CASSYTAGYEQYF. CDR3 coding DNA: TGTGCCAGCAGTTACACGGCAGGCTACGAGCAGTACTTC.